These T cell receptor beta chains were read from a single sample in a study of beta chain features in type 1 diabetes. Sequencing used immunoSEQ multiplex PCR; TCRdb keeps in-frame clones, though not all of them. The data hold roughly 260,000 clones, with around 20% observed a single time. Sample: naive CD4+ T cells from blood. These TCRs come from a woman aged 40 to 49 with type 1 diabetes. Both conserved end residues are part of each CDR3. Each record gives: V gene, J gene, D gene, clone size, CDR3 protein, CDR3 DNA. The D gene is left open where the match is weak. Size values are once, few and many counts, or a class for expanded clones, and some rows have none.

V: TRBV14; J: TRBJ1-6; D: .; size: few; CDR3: CASSLFRDIFSPLHF; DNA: TGTGCCAGCAGCTTGTTTCGGGACATTTTCTCACCCCTCCACTTT
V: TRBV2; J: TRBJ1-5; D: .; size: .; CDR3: CASSAQLHSNQPQHF; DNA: TGTGCCAGCAGTGCTCAACTTCATAGCAATCAGCCCCAGCATTTT
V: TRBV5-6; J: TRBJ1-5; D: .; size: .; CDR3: CASSDEPGQPQHF; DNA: TGTGCCAGCAGTGATGAGCCCGGTCAGCCCCAGCATTTT
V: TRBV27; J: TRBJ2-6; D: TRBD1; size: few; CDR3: CASSWGQGGSGANVLTF; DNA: TGTGCCAGCAGTTGGGGACAGGGGGGGTCTGGGGCCAACGTCCTGACTTTC
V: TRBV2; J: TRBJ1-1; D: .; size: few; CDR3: CASTTTPNTEAFF; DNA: TGTGCCAGCACCACAACACCGAACACTGAAGCTTTCTTT
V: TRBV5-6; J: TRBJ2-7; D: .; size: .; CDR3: CASSLGAGTTYEQYF; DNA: TGTGCCAGCAGCTTGGGGGCCGGGACAACCTACGAGCAGTACTTC
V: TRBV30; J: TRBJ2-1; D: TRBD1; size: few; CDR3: CAWSGQAYNEQFF; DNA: TGTGCCTGGAGCGGACAGGCCTACAATGAGCAGTTCTTC
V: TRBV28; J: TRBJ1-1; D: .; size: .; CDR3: CASSLRESPNTEAFF; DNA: TGTGCCAGCAGTTTAAGAGAGAGCCCGAACACTGAAGCTTTCTTT
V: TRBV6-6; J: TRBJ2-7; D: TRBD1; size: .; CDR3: CASNPTGGNEQYF; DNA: TGTGCCAGCAACCCGACAGGGGGTAACGAGCAGTACTTC
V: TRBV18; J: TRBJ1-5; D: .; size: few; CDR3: CASSQAGRNQPQHF; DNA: TGTGCCAGCTCCCAGGCGGGACGCAATCAGCCCCAGCATTTT
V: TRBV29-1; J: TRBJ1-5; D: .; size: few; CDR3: CSVVGPDSNQPQHF; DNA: TGCAGCGTTGTTGGGCCAGATAGCAATCAGCCCCAGCATTTT
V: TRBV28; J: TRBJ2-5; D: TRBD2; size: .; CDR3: CASRSGQQETQYF; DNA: TGTGCCAGCCGTAGCGGGCAACAAGAGACCCAGTACTTC
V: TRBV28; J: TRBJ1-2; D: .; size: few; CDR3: CATPGNYGYTF; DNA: TGTGCCACCCCCGGGAACTATGGCTACACCTTC
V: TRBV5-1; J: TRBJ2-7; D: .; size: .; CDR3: CASSRTSEYEQYF; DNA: TGCGCCAGCAGCCGGACATCGGAATACGAGCAGTACTTC
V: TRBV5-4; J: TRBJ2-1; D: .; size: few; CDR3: CASSLAGNYNEQFF; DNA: TGTGCCAGCAGCTTGGCAGGGAACTACAATGAGCAGTTCTTC
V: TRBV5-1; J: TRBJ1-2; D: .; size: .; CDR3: CASSPGGANYGYTF; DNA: TGCGCCAGCAGCCCCGGAGGCGCTAACTATGGCTACACCTTC
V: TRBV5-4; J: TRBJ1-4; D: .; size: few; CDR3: CASSLGRTLGTNEKLFF; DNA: TGTGCCAGCAGCTTGGGCAGGACTTTGGGGACTAATGAAAAACTGTTTTTT
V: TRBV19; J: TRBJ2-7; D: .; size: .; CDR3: CASSMEGAPGEQYF; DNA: TGTGCCAGTAGTATGGAAGGGGCCCCAGGCGAGCAGTACTTC
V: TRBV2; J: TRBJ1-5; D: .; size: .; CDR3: CASMNTGHQPQHF; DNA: TGTGCCAGCATGAACACTGGGCATCAGCCCCAGCATTTT
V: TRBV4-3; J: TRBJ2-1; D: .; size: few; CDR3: CASSQESVNEQFF; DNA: TGCGCCAGCAGCCAAGAATCTGTCAATGAGCAGTTCTTC
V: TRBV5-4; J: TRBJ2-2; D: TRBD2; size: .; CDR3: CASSLRTSGNTGELFF; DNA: TGTGCCAGCAGCTTAAGGACTAGCGGGAACACCGGGGAGCTGTTTTTT
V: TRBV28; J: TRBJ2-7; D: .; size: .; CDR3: CASRPPGPYEQYF; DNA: TGTGCCAGCAGACCCCCGGGTCCCTACGAGCAGTACTTC
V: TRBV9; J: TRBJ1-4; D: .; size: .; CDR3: CASSVEWTPEKLFF; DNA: TGTGCCAGCAGCGTAGAGTGGACTCCTGAAAAACTGTTTTTT
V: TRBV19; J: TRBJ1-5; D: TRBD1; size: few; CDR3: CASTMTGNQPQHF; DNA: TGTGCCAGTACCATGACAGGGAATCAGCCCCAGCATTTT
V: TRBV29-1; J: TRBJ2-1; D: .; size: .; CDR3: CSVDPPQGTPHNEQFF; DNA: TGCAGCGTTGACCCGCCACAGGGGACTCCACACAATGAGCAGTTCTTC
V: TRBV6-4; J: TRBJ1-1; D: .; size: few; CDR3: CASSDSSRAFF; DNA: TGTGCCAGCAGTGACTCCTCGAGAGCTTTCTTT
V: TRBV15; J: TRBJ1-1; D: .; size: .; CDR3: CATSRDVGGTEAFF; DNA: TGTGCCACCAGCAGAGATGTGGGGGGGACTGAAGCTTTCTTT
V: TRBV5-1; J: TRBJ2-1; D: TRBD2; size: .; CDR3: CASSLGLAEGNEQFF; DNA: TGCGCCAGCAGCCTGGGACTAGCGGAGGGTAATGAGCAGTTCTTC
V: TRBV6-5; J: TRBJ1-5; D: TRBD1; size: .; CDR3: CASRTGYQPQHF; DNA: TGTGCCAGCAGGACAGGGTACCAGCCCCAGCATTTT
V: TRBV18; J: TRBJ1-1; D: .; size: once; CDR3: CASSPGGEGEAFF; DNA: TGTGCCAGCTCACCTGGGGGCGAGGGTGAAGCTTTCTTT
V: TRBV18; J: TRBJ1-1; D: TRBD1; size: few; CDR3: CASSPRGGTGRGTEAFF; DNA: TGTGCCAGCTCACCACGCGGTGGGACAGGGCGCGGCACTGAAGCTTTCTTT
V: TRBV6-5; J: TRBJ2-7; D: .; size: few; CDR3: CASSASQGPSYF; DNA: TGTGCCAGCAGTGCCTCACAGGGACCCTCGTACTTC
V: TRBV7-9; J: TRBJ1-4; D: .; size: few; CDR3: CASSYTAGEKLFF; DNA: TGTGCCAGCAGCTATACAGCAGGTGAAAAACTGTTTTTT
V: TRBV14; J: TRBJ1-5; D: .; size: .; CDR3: CASSLGRGQPQHF; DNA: TGTGCCAGCAGCCTAGGAAGGGGTCAGCCCCAGCATTTT
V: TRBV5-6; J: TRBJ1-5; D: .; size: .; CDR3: CASSLRGSYQPQHF; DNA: TGTGCCAGCAGCTTGAGGGGGTCCTATCAGCCCCAGCATTTT
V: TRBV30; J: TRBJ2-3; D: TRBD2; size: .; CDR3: CAWREGETQYF; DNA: TGTGCCTGGCGGGAGGGGGAAACGCAGTATTTT
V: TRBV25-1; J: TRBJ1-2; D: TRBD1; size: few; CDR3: CASSVGQNYGYTF; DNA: TGTGCCAGCAGTGTGGGACAGAACTATGGCTACACCTTC
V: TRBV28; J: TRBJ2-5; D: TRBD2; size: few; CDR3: CASSRLAGYQETQYF; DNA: TGTGCCAGCAGTCGACTAGCGGGGTACCAAGAGACCCAGTACTTC
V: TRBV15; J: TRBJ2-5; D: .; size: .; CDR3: CATSSRVVETQYF; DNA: TGTGCCACCAGCAGCAGGGTGGTTGAGACCCAGTACTTC
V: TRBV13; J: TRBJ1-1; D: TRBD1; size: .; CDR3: CASSLDRGATEAFF; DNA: TGTGCCAGCAGCTTGGACAGGGGCGCAACTGAAGCTTTCTTT
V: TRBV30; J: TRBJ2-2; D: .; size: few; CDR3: CAWSVQTGELFF; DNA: TGTGCCTGGAGTGTACAGACCGGGGAGCTGTTTTTT
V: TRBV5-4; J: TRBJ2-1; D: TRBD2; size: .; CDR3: CASSLASGGVYNEQFF; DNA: TGTGCCAGCAGCTTGGCTAGCGGGGGGGTTTACAATGAGCAGTTCTTC
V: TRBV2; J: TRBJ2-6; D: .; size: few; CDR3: CASSPLSGANVLTF; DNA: TGTGCCAGCAGCCCCCTCTCTGGGGCCAACGTCCTGACTTTC
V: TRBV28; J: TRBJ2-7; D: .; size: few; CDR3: CASSLGIGSGEQYF; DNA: TGTGCCAGCAGTTTGGGGATCGGGTCGGGGGAGCAGTACTTC
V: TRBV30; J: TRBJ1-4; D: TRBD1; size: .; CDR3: CASDRGREEKLFF; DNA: TGTGCCTCAGACAGGGGGCGGGAAGAAAAACTGTTTTTT
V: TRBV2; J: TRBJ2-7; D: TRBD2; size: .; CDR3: CASSDGRGLGSSYEQYF; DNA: TGTGCCAGCAGTGACGGGAGGGGTTTGGGAAGCTCCTACGAGCAGTACTTC
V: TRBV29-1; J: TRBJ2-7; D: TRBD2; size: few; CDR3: CSVAHFRGPAGEQYF; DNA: TGCAGCGTCGCTCATTTCCGGGGCCCAGCGGGGGAGCAGTACTTC
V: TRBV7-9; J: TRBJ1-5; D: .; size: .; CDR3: CASSQSNQPQHF; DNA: TGTGCCAGCAGCCAGTCGAATCAGCCCCAGCATTTT
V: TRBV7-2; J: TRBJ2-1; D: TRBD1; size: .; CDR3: CASSPGTGRREQFF; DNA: TGTGCCAGCAGTCCCGGGACAGGGAGGCGAGAGCAGTTCTTC
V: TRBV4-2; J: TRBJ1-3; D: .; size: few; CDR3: CASSDSSGNTIYF; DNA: TGTGCCAGCAGCGACAGCTCTGGAAACACCATATATTTT
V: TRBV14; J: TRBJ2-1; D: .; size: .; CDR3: CASSQYGRVDEQFF; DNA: TGTGCCAGCAGCCAGTACGGCAGGGTGGATGAGCAGTTCTTC
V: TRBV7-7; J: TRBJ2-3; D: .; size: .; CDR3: CASSRTVVDTQYF; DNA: TGTGCCAGCAGTCGTACAGTGGTGGATACGCAGTATTTT